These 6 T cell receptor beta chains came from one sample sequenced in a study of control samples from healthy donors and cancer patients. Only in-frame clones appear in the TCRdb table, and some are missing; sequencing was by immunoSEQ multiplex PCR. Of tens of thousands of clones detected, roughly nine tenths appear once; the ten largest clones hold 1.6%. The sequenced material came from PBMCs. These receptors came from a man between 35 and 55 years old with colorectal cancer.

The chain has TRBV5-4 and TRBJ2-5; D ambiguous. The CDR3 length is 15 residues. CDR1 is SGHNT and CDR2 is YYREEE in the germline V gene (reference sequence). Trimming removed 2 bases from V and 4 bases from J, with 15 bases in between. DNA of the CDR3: TGTGCCAGCAGCTTAATACAGACGGCCCTAGAGACCCAGTACTTC. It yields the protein CASSLIQTALETQYF.

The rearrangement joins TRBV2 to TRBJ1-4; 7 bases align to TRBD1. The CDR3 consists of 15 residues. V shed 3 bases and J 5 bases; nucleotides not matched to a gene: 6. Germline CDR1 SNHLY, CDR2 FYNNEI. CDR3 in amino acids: CASSDPTGLNEKLFF. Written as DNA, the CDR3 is TGTGCCAGCAGTGATCCGACAGGGCTAAATGAAAAACTGTTTTTT.

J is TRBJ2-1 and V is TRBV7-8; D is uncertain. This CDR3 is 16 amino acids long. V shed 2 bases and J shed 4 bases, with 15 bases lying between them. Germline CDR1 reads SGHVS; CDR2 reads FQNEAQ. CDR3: CASSLNIATSYNEQFF. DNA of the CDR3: TGTGCCAGCAGCTTAAATATCGCTACTTCTTACAATGAGCAGTTCTTC.

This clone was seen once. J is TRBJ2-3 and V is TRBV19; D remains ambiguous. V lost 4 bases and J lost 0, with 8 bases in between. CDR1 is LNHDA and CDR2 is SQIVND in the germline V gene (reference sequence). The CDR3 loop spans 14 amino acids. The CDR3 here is CASSRVGSTDTQYF. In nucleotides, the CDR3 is TGTGCCAGTAGTAGGGTGGGAAGCACAGATACGCAGTATTTT.

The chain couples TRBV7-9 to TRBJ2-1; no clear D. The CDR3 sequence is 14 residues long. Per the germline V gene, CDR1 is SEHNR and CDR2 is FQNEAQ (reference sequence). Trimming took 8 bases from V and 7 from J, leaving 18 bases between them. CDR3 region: CASASSAIWNEQFF. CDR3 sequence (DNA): TGTGCCAGCGCGTCGTCAGCGATTTGGAATGAGCAGTTCTTC.

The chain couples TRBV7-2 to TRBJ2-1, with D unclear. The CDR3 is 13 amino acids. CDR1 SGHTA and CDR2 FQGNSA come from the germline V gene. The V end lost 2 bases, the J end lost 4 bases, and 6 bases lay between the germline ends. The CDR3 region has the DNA TGTGCCAGCAGCTTACGGTATTACAATGAGCAGTTCTTC. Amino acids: CASSLRYYNEQFF.